This TCR beta chain was sequenced in a study of T cell changes during pregnancy in multiple sclerosis. This clone is a singleton in its sample. V lost 5 bases and J lost 1; bases outside the gene matches: 4. The CDR3 loop spans 17 amino acids. Germline CDR1 reads LNHDA; CDR2 reads SQIVND (reference sequence). The protocol was immunoSEQ multiplex PCR, while the TCRdb copy is restricted to in-frame clones and leaves out a portion. The table lists 50,000 to 60,000 clones, 75% to 90% of them singletons. The receptor's source is a female donor with multiple sclerosis, enrolled in a pregnancy study. V and J are TRBV19 and TRBJ2-1; 14 bases map to TRBD2. The material sequenced was CD4+ T cells from peripheral blood mononuclear cells, taken in the first trimester of pregnancy. CDR3 in amino acids: CASSFGLAGGSYNEQFF. As DNA, the CDR3 is TGTGCCAGTAGTTTTGGACTAGCGGGAGGTTCCTACAATGAGCAGTTCTTC.